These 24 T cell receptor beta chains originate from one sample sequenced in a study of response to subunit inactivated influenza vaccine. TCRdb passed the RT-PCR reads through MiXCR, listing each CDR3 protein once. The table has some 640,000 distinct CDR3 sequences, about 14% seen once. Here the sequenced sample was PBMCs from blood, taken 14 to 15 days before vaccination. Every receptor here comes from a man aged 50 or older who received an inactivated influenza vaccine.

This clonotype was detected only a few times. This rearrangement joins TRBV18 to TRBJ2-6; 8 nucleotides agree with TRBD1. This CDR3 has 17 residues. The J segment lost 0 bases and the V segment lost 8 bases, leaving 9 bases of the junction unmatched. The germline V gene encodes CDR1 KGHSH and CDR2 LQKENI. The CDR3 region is CASTTRGQGSGANVLTF. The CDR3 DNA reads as TGTGCCAGCACGACCAGGGGGCAAGGCTCTGGGGCCAACGTCCTGACTTTC.

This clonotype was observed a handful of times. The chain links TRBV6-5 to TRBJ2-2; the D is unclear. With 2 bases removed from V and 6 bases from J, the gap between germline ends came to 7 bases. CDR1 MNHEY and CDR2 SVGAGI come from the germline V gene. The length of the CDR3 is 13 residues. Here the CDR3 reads CASSYTVAGELFF. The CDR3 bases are TGTGCCAGCAGTTACACGGTGGCCGGGGAGCTGTTTTTT.

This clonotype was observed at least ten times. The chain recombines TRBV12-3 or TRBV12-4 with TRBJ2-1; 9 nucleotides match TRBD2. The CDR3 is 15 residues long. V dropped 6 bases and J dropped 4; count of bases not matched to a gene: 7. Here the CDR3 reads CASSPRAGGYNEQFF. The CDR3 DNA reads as TGTGCCAGCAGCCCACGGGCGGGAGGGTACAATGAGCAGTTCTTC.

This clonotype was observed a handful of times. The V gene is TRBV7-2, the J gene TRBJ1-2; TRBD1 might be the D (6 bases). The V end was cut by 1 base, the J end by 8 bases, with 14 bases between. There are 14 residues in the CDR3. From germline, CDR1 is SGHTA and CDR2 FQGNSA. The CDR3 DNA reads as TGTGCCAGCAGCTTAGAATCAGGGGCGGGGGGCTACACCTTC. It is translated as CASSLESGAGGYTF. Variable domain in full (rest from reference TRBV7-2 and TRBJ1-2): GAGVSQSPSNKVTEKGKDVELRCDPISGHTALYWYRQSLGQGLEFLIYFQGNSAPDKSGLPSDRFSAERTGGSVSTLTIQRTQQEDSAVYLCASSLESGAGGYTFGSGTRLTVV.

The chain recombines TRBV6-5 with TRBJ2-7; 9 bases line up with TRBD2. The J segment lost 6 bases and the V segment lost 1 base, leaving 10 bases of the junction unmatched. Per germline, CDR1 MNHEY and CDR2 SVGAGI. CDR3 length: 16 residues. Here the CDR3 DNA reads TGTGCCAGCAGTTACTTCCCGGTCCGAGCGGGGGGCGAGCAGTACTTC. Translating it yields CASSYFPVRAGGEQYF.

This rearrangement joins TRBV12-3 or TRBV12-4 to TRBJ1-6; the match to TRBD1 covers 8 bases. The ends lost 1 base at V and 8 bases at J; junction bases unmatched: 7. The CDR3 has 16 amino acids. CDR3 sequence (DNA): TGTGCCAGCAGTTTAGGAGGGTACAGGGGGTATTCACCCCTCCACTTT. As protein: CASSLGGYRGYSPLHF.

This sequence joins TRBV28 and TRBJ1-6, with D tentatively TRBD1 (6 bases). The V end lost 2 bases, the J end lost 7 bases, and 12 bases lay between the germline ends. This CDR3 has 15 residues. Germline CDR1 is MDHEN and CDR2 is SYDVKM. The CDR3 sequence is CASSLEQGRNSPLHF. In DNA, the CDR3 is TGTGCCAGCAGTTTAGAACAGGGCAGGAATTCACCCCTCCACTTT.

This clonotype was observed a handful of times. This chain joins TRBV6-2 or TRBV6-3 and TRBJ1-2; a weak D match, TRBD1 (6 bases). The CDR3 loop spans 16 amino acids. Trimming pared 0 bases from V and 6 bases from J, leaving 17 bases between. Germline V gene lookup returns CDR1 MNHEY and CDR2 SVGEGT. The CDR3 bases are TGTGCCAGCAGTTACTCGATTTCCCCAGGGGATGATGGCTACACCTTC. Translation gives CASSYSISPGDDGYTF.

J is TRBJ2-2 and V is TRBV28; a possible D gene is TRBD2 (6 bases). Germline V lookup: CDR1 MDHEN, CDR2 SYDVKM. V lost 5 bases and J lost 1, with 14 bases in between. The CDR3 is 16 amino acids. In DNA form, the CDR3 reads TGTGCCAGCAGTCCGCGACTAGAAAAGAACACCGGGGAGCTGTTTTTT. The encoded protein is CASSPRLEKNTGELFF.

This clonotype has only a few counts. The CDR3 reads CASSLRGLGANVLTF. The CDR3 nucleotides are TGTGCCAGCAGCTTGAGGGGGCTTGGGGCCAACGTCCTGACTTTC. The chain has TRBV5-6 and TRBJ2-6, with TRBD1 matching 7 bases. CDR3 length: 15 amino acids. Germline values: CDR1 SGHDT, CDR2 YYEEEE. The trim removed 1 base at V and 3 bases at J, leaving 1 base unmatched.

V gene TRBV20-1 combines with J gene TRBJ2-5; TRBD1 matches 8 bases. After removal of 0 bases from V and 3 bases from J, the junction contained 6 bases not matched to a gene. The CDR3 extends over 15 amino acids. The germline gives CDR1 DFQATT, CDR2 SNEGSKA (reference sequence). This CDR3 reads CSARDGQGAEETQYF. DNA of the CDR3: TGCAGTGCTAGAGATGGGCAGGGGGCTGAAGAGACCCAGTACTTC.

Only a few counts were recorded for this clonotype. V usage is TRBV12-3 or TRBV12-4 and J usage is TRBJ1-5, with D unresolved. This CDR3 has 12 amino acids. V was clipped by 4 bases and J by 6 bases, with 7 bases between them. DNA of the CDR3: TGTGCCAGCAGTTCGACTTCTCAGCCCCAGCATTTT. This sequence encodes CASSSTSQPQHF.

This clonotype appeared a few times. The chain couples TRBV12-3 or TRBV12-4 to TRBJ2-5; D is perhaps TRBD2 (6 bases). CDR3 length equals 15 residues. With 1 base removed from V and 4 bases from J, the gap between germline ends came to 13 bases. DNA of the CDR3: TGTGCCAGCAGTTTAGGGGGGGTAGGGTCAGAGACCCAGTACTTC. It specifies CASSLGGVGSETQYF.

In DNA form, the CDR3 reads TGTGCCAGCAGCCCCTACCCAGGGACAGGGGTAATCAATGAGCAGTTCTTC. Amino acid sequence: CASSPYPGTGVINEQFF. The chain is built from TRBV3-1 and TRBJ2-1, with TRBD1 identical over 10 bases. The CDR3 runs to 17 residues. V lost 4 bases, J lost 6 bases, and 12 bases stayed unmatched. Looked up from germline, CDR1 is LGHDT and CDR2 is YNNKEL (reference sequence).

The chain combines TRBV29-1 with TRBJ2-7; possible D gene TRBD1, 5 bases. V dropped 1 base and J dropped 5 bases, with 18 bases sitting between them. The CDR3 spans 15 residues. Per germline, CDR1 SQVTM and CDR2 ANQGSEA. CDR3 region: CSVEGFTGGADEQYF. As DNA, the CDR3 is TGCAGCGTTGAAGGCTTTACCGGTGGGGCCGACGAGCAGTACTTC.

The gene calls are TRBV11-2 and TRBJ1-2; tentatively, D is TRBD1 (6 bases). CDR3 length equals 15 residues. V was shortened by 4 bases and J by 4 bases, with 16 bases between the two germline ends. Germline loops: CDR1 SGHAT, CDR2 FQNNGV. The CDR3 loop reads CASSSAGGGGYGYTF. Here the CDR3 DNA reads TGTGCCAGCAGCTCCGCGGGGGGGGGCGGCTATGGCTACACCTTC. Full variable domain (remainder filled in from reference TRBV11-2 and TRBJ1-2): EAGVAQSPRYKIIEKRQSVAFWCNPISGHATLYWYQQILGQGPKLLIQFQNNGVVDDSQLPKDRFSAERLKGVDSTLKIQPAKLEDSAVYLCASSSAGGGGYGYTFGSGTRLTVV.

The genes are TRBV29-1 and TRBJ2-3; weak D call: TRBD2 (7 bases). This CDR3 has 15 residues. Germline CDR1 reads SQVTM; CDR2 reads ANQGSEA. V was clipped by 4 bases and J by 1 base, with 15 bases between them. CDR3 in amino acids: CSVVDAGAGTDTQYF. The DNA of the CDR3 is TGCAGCGTTGTGGATGCGGGGGCTGGCACAGATACGCAGTATTTT.

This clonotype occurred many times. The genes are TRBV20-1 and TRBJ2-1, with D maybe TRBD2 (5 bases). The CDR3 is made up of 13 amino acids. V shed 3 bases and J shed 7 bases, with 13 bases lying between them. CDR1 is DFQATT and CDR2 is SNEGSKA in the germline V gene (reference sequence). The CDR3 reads CSASEGVRNEQFF. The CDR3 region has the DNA TGCAGTGCTAGTGAGGGTGTGAGGAATGAGCAGTTCTTC.

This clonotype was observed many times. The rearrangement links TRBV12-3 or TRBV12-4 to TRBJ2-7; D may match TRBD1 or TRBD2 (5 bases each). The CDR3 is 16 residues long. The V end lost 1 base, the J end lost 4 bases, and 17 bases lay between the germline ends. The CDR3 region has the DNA TGTGCCAGCAGTTTAGGAGTTGGGGGAGCGACATACGAGCAGTACTTC. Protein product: CASSLGVGGATYEQYF.

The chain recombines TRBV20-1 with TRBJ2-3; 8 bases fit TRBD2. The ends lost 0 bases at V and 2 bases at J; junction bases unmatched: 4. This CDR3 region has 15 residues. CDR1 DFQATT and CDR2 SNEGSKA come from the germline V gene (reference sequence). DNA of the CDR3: TGCAGTGCTAGAGATTTCGGGGGGGCCACAGATACGCAGTATTTT. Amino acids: CSARDFGGATDTQYF.

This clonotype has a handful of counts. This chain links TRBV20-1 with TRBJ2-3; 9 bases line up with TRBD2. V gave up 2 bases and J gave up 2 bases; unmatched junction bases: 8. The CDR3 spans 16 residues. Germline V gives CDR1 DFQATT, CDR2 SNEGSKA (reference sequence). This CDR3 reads CSARLAGITLTDTQYF. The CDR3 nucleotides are TGCAGTGCTAGACTAGCGGGGATTACTCTCACAGATACGCAGTATTTT.

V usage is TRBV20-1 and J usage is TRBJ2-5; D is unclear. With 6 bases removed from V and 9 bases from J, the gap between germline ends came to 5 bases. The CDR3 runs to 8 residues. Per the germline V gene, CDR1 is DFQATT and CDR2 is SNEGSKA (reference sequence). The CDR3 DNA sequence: TGCAGTGCCCTGGCCCAGTACTTC. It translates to CSALAQYF.

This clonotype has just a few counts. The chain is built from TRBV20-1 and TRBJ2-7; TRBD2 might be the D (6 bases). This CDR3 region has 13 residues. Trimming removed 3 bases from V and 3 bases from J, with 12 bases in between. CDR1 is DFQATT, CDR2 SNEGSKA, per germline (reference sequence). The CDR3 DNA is TGCAGTGCTAGGAGGATGGAGGGCTACGAGCAGTACTTC. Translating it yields CSARRMEGYEQYF.

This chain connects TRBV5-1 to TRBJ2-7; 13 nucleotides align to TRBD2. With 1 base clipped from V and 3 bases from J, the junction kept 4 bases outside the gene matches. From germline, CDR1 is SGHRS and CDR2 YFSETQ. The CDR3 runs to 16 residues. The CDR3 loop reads CASSLTSGRALYEQYF. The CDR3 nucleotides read TGCGCCAGCAGCTTGACTAGCGGGAGGGCCCTCTACGAGCAGTACTTC.